The following is a T cell receptor beta chain sequence with its context. Its antigen is still unknown. The entry originates in a study of CD8+ T cells in alopecia areata. PBMC-derived CD4+ and CD8+ T cells were sorted. Study-wide points: Scalp sequencing captures resident alphabeta T cells of normal skin too. Across lesional scalp, and particularly alopecia totalis/universalis, clonality surpassed that of normal scalp.

The CDR3 is 12 amino acids. Trimming cost V 3 bases and J 15 bases; bases outside gene matches: 6. Germline lookup yields CDR1 MNHEY and CDR2 SMNVEV (reference sequence). Reverse transcription of extracted RNA yielded cDNA, which provided the sequencing template. Produced via immunoSEQ multiplex PCR; TCRdb's table is partial and in-frame only. The sample shows some 110,000 clones, roughly two thirds of them seen only once. The sequenced sample was CD4+ T cells sorted from blood. The sequence was collected from a human donor in good health. The V call is TRBV27, the J call TRBJ2-1, with 9 nucleotides matching TRBD2. The DNA for the CDR3 is TGTGCCAGCAGTTTGACTAGCGGCCCCCCGTTCTTC. The encoded protein is CASSLTSGPPFF.